Shown below are 31 T cell receptor beta chains from a single sample sequenced in a study of T cells in localized non-small cell lung cancer. The table came from immunoSEQ multiplex PCR; TCRdb's copy has only in-frame clones and leaves some out. The sample yields fewer than 45,000 clones, roughly nine tenths seen once. Sequencing was performed on peripheral blood, taken before any cancer treatment. The receptors derive from a woman aged 18-49 years with stage III lung adenocarcinoma.

The gene calls are TRBV2 and TRBJ2-7; D remains unclear. The ends were cut back, 6 bases at V and 0 bases at J, with 12 bases in the middle. Looked up from germline, CDR1 is SNHLY and CDR2 is FYNNEI. This CDR3 region has 14 residues. The DNA of the CDR3 is TGTGCCAGCAGCCCTACCTTCGGCTCCTACGAGCAGTACTTC. This encodes CASSPTFGSYEQYF.

The chain links TRBV6-1 to TRBJ1-6; D unclear. Germline values: CDR1 MNHNS, CDR2 SASEGT. This CDR3 comprises 13 residues. DNA of the CDR3: TGTGGCACGGAAAGGGTGGTTAATTCACCCCTCCACTTT. This sequence encodes CGTERVVNSPLHF.

The genes are TRBV19 and TRBJ2-7; D perhaps matches TRBD2 (5 bases). V lost 6 bases, J lost 1 base, and 19 bases lay in between. This CDR3 has 16 amino acids. CDR1 is LNHDA and CDR2 is SQIVND in the germline V gene (reference sequence). CDR3 residues: CASRGSGAATSYEQYF. In nucleotides, the CDR3 is TGTGCCAGTAGGGGGAGTGGCGCGGCAACTTCCTACGAGCAGTACTTC.

V usage is TRBV11-3 and J usage is TRBJ2-1, with D possibly being TRBD1 (6 bases). The CDR3 has 15 residues. V was cut by 1 base and J by 3 bases, with 10 bases left in between. The germline gives CDR1 SGHNT, CDR2 YENEEA. The chain's CDR3 is CASSLGGTRYNEQFF. The CDR3 DNA reads as TGTGCCAGCAGCTTAGGGGGGACACGCTACAATGAGCAGTTCTTC. Full variable domain (missing parts from reference TRBV11-3 and TRBJ2-1): EAGVVQSPRYKIIEKKQPVAFWCNPISGHNTLYWYLQNLGQGPELLIRYENEEAVDDSQLPKDRFSAERLKGVDSTLKIQPAELGDSAVYLCASSLGGTRYNEQFFGPGTRLTVL.

This chain links TRBV6-5 with TRBJ1-6, with D unresolved. Germline lookup yields CDR1 MNHEY and CDR2 SVGAGI. The CDR3 is 14 amino acids. V was pared by 4 bases and J by 10 bases, with 14 bases between. The CDR3, as DNA: TGTGCCAGCAGTTCTACACCGGAGGGCTCACCCCTCCACTTT. Translated, it gives CASSSTPEGSPLHF.

The CDR3 sequence is CASSVFQGGTGELFF. CDR3 in DNA: TGTGCCAGCAGCGTCTTCCAGGGGGGCACCGGGGAGCTGTTTTTT. The chain links TRBV9 to TRBJ2-2; maybe TRBD1 (7 bases). V lost 2 bases, J lost 4 bases, and 12 bases lay in between. CDR3 length: 15 amino acids. Germline V CDR1 and CDR2: SGDLS, YYNGEE. The full variable domain, completed using reference TRBV9 and TRBJ2-2, is DSGVTQTPKHLITATGQRVTLRCSPRSGDLSVYWYQQSLDQGLQFLIQYYNGEERAKGNILERFSAQQFPDLHSELNLSSLELGDSALYFCASSVFQGGTGELFFGEGSRLTVL.

This rearrangement joins TRBV18 to TRBJ2-3; tentative D call: TRBD1 (5 bases). The CDR3 covers 15 residues. Germline CDR1 and CDR2: KGHSH and LQKENI. V gave up 3 bases and J gave up 0 bases, with 10 bases separating them. The CDR3, as DNA: TGTGCCAGCTCACCGGAACAGGCTAGCACAGATACGCAGTATTTT. Its translation: CASSPEQASTDTQYF.

This clone showed up just a few times. The chain couples TRBV6-1 to TRBJ1-2; D not certain. CDR3 length: 11 amino acids. Germline V gene lookup returns CDR1 MNHNS and CDR2 SASEGT. The V gene lost 10 bases and the J gene lost 1 base, with 7 bases spanning the gap. CDR3 in amino acids: CAIWGNYGYTF. The CDR3 region has the DNA TGTGCCATATGGGGTAACTATGGCTACACCTTC.

This chain links TRBV6-5 with TRBJ2-7; perhaps TRBD2 as D (5 bases). V shed 6 bases and J shed 5 bases, with 8 bases lying between them. The CDR3 covers 11 residues. The germline V gene has CDR1 MNHEY and CDR2 SVGAGI. The CDR3 coding sequence is TGTGCCAGCAGCCGGGGTAACGAGCAGTACTTC. It translates to CASSRGNEQYF.

The rearrangement uses TRBV19 and TRBJ1-5, with 9 bases lining up with TRBD1. The germline gives CDR1 LNHDA, CDR2 SQIVND (reference sequence). Unmatched junction bases numbered 5, after V lost 6 bases and J lost 2 bases. The CDR3 consists of 15 residues. The DNA for the CDR3 is TGTGCCAGTAGAACACAGGGGGCAGGCAATCAGCCCCAGCATTTT. This translates into CASRTQGAGNQPQHF.

The chain links TRBV6-1 to TRBJ1-6, with 11 bases aligning to TRBD1. Germline loops: CDR1 MNHNS, CDR2 SASEGT. The ends lost 8 bases at V and 6 bases at J; junction bases unmatched: 3. The CDR3 covers 14 residues. The CDR3 bases are TGTGCCAGCGGACAGGGGGCTGGTAATTCACCCCTCCACTTT. This translates into CASGQGAGNSPLHF.

The rearrangement joins TRBV28 to TRBJ1-5; TRBD1 aligns across 8 bases. This CDR3 is 14 amino acids long. Germline-derived CDR1 and CDR2 are MDHEN and SYDVKM. Trimming cost V 8 bases and J 5 bases; bases outside gene matches: 8. The CDR3 protein is CASPDRARHQPQHF. The CDR3 DNA sequence: TGTGCCAGCCCGGACAGGGCTAGACATCAGCCCCAGCATTTT.

The J gene is TRBJ1-1, the V gene TRBV9; D may be TRBD1 (5 bases). Trimming stripped 1 base from V and 1 base from J, with 14 bases between. Germline CDR1 is SGDLS and CDR2 is YYNGEE. This CDR3 contains 16 residues. CDR3: CASSVSGESKNTEAFF. In DNA form, the CDR3 reads TGTGCCAGCAGCGTATCGGGGGAGAGTAAGAACACTGAAGCTTTCTTT.

The rearrangement joins TRBV5-4 to TRBJ2-3; either TRBD1 or TRBD2 may supply D (6 bases each). The CDR3 is 15 amino acids. Germline CDR1 reads SGHNT; CDR2 reads YYREEE (reference sequence). With 4 bases removed from V and 1 base from J, the gap between germline ends came to 13 bases. The chain's CDR3 is CASSRTGAGTDTQYF. DNA of the CDR3: TGTGCCAGCAGCCGTACGGGGGCGGGCACAGATACGCAGTATTTT.

The V and J genes are TRBV13 and TRBJ1-2; TRBD1 might be the D (6 bases). Germline CDR1 is PRHDT and CDR2 is FYEKMQ (reference sequence). V dropped 4 bases and J dropped 3 bases, with 12 bases sitting between them. This CDR3 region has 14 residues. The CDR3 DNA follows: TGTGCCAGCAGCTATCAGGGGTTCGACTATGGCTACACCTTC. This sequence encodes CASSYQGFDYGYTF.

The CDR3 loop reads CASRGGTGGHQPQHF. The CDR3 DNA sequence: TGTGCCAGCAGGGGTGGGACAGGGGGTCATCAGCCCCAGCATTTT. V is TRBV25-1 and J is TRBJ1-5, with 11 bases identical to TRBD1. Unmatched junction bases numbered 6, after V lost 6 bases and J lost 5 bases. Germline CDR1 reads MGHDK; CDR2 reads SYGVNS. There are 15 residues in the CDR3.

The rearrangement links TRBV19 to TRBJ2-3; TRBD2 matches 11 bases. Germline CDR1 is LNHDA and CDR2 is SQIVND (reference sequence). J gave up 6 bases and V 4 bases, and 6 bases lay outside the gene matches. CDR3 length equals 15 residues. The CDR3 spells CASSNLAGGGDTQYF. CDR3 in DNA: TGTGCCAGTAGTAACCTAGCGGGGGGAGGGGATACGCAGTATTTT.

The V call is TRBV6-1, the J call TRBJ1-1; 9 nucleotides agree with TRBD1. CDR1 and CDR2 (germline): MNHNS, SASEGT. The V segment lost 6 bases and the J segment 1 base; nucleotides outside the gene matches: 6. The CDR3 spans 15 residues. As DNA, the CDR3 is TGTGCCAGCAGCGGTACAGGGGGCGCGAACACTGAAGCTTTCTTT. It yields the protein CASSGTGGANTEAFF.

The rearrangement uses TRBV7-8 and TRBJ1-6, with D possibly TRBD1 on 5 matching bases. V lost 1 base and J 8 bases, leaving 9 bases between the germline ends. Germline CDR1 and CDR2: SGHVS and FQNEAQ. The CDR3 is 14 residues long. CDR3 sequence (DNA): TGTGCCAGCAGCTTAGGAGGGGAGGATTCACCCCTCCACTTT. Its protein product is CASSLGGEDSPLHF.

Here the CDR3 DNA reads TGTGCCAGCAGCCCTGGGACAGGGATGAACACTGAAGCTTTCTTT. This gives the protein CASSPGTGMNTEAFF. The chain employs TRBV11-1 and TRBJ1-1; 9 bases align to TRBD1. CDR3 length equals 15 residues. V was clipped by 5 bases and J by 0 bases; unmatched bases: 4. Germline CDR1 reads SGHAT; CDR2 reads FQDESV (reference sequence).

The chain couples TRBV7-9 to TRBJ2-5, with D unclear. The CDR3 spans 12 residues. The ends were cut back, 8 bases at V and 4 bases at J, with 11 bases in the middle. Germline values: CDR1 SEHNR, CDR2 FQNEAQ (reference sequence). The CDR3 sequence is CASSLYGETQYF. CDR3 coding DNA: TGTGCCAGCTCTCTATACGGAGAGACCCAGTACTTC. Full variable domain (outside the CDR3, taken from reference TRBV7-9 and TRBJ2-5): DTGVSQNPRHKITKRGQNVTFRCDPISEHNRLYWYRQTLGQGPEFLTYFQNEAQLEKSRLLSDRFSAERPKGSFSTLEIQRTEQGDSAMYLCASSLYGETQYFGPGTRLLVL.

The V gene is TRBV29-1, the J gene TRBJ1-1; D is undetermined. Trimming removed 7 bases at V and 5 bases at J, with 17 bases between. CDR1 is SQVTM and CDR2 is ANQGSEA in the germline V gene. The CDR3 length is 13 residues. CDR3 in amino acids: CSGFQALGTEAFF. CDR3 in DNA: TGCAGCGGATTCCAGGCCCTGGGGACTGAAGCTTTCTTT.

V and J are TRBV5-1 and TRBJ2-1; D is perhaps TRBD2 (5 bases). Trimming removed 1 base at V and 0 bases at J, with 8 bases between. The germline V gene has CDR1 SGHRS and CDR2 YFSETQ. The length of the CDR3 is 15 residues. Here the CDR3 DNA reads TGCGCCAGCAGCTTGACGGGGAGCTCCTACAATGAGCAGTTCTTC. This codes for CASSLTGSSYNEQFF.

The chain is built from TRBV19 and TRBJ2-5; TRBD2 might be the D (5 bases). Germline CDR1 LNHDA, CDR2 SQIVND (reference sequence). The CDR3 sequence is 13 residues long. The V gene lost 5 bases and the J gene lost 7 bases, with 14 bases spanning the gap. In DNA form, the CDR3 reads TGTGCCAGTAGTTCGGGGAGCCTGGGGACCCAGTACTTC. It encodes CASSSGSLGTQYF.

This clone has only a few counts. This sequence joins TRBV12-2 and TRBJ2-7; the table's TRBD1 call for D was not verified on the DNA. TRBV12-2 represents a pseudogene. The CDR3 has 14 residues. The CDR3 is CASRIHTPGGEQYF. CDR3 bases: TGTGCAAGTCGCATACATACCCCAGGGGGCGAGCAGTACTTC.

This clone appeared a single time. The rearrangement uses TRBV7-2 and TRBJ2-2, with 10 positions matching TRBD2. The CDR3 covers 16 residues. CDR1 and CDR2 from the germline V gene are SGHTA and FQGNSA. V lost 4 bases to trimming and J lost 4 bases; unmatched junction nucleotides: 6. In nucleotides, the CDR3 is TGTGCCAGCAGCTCCCGGCTAGCGGGGGTCACCGGGGAGCTGTTTTTT. Translated, it gives CASSSRLAGVTGELFF.

This chain uses TRBV10-1 with TRBJ2-7; tentatively, D is TRBD2 (5 bases). The germline gives CDR1 WNHNN, CDR2 SYGVQD (reference sequence). This CDR3 region has 15 residues. Trimming took off 3 bases at V and 5 bases at J, with 17 bases between the two ends. The CDR3 DNA reads as TGCGCCAGCAGTGAAATCGAGAGAGGGAACGACGAGCAGTACTTC. This translates into CASSEIERGNDEQYF.

The rearrangement joins TRBV9 to TRBJ1-2; D perhaps matches TRBD1 (6 bases). Trimming pared 4 bases from V and 4 bases from J, leaving 11 bases between. Germline V gene data show CDR1 as SGDLS and CDR2 as YYNGEE. The CDR3 is 13 amino acids. The CDR3 sequence: CASSQGTIYGYTF. The CDR3 DNA reads TGTGCCAGCAGCCAAGGGACAATCTATGGCTACACCTTC.

The CDR3: CASSIRDRQETQYF. In DNA form, the CDR3 reads TGTGCCAGCAGCATCCGGGACAGGCAAGAGACCCAGTACTTC. J is TRBJ2-5 and V is TRBV13; 8 bases line up with TRBD1. With V trimmed by 5 bases and J by 2 bases, 4 bases remained unmatched. Looked up from germline, CDR1 is PRHDT and CDR2 is FYEKMQ (reference sequence). CDR3 length: 14 residues.

The V gene is TRBV11-3, the J gene TRBJ2-2; D gene unclear. Per germline, CDR1 SGHNT and CDR2 YENEEA. Trimming left V 2 bases short and J 4 bases short, with 5 bases between. The CDR3 contains 13 residues. CDR3 nucleotide sequence: TGTGCCAGCAGCTTATTAAGCACCGGGGAGCTGTTTTTT. It yields the protein CASSLLSTGELFF.

This clone turned up a few times. The chain employs TRBV18 and TRBJ1-5, with D possibly being TRBD1 (5 bases). Germline values: CDR1 KGHSH, CDR2 LQKENI. This CDR3 region has 16 residues. V was shortened by 0 bases and J by 1 base, with 10 bases between the two germline ends. The CDR3: CASSPPGERSNQPQHF. As DNA, the CDR3 is TGTGCCAGCTCACCACCGGGGGAAAGAAGCAATCAGCCCCAGCATTTT.